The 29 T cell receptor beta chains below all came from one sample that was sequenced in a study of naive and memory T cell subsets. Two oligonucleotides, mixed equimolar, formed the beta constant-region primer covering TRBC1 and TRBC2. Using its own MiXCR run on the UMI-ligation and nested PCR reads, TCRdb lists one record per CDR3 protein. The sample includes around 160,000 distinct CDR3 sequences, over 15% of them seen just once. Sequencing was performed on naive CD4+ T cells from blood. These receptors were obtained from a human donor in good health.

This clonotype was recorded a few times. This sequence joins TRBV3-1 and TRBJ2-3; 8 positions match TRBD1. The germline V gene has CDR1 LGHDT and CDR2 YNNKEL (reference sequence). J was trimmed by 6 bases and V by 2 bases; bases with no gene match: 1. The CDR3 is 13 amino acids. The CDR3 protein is CASSQNRGDTQYF. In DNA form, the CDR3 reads TGTGCCAGCAGCCAAAACAGGGGGGATACGCAGTATTTT.

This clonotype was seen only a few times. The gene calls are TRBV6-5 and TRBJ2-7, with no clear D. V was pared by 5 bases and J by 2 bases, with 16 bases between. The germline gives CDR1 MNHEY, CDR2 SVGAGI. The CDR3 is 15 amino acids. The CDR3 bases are TGTGCCAGCAGTCTGACGGAATGGTTCCCCTACGAGCAGTACTTC. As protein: CASSLTEWFPYEQYF.

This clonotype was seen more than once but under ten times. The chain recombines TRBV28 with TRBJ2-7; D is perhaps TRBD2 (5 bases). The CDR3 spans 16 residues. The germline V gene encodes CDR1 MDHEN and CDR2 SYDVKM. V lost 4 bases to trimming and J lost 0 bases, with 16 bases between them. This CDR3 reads CASSSPPSTNSYEQYF. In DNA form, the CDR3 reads TGTGCCAGCAGTTCTCCTCCATCGACTAACTCCTACGAGCAGTACTTC.

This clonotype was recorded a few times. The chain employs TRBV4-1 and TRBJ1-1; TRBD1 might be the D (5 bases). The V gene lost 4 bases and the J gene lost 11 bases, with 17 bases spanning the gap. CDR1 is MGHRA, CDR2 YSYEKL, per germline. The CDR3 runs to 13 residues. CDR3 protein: CASSRADGPGAFF. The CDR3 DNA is TGCGCCAGCAGCCGGGCGGACGGACCAGGGGCTTTCTTT.

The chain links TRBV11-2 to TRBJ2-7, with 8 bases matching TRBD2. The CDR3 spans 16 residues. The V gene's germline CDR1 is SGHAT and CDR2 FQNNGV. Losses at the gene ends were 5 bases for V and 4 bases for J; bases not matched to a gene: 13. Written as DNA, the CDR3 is TGTGCCAGCAGCCATCGAGCGGGAGAACATTATTACGAGCAGTACTTC. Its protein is CASSHRAGEHYYEQYF.

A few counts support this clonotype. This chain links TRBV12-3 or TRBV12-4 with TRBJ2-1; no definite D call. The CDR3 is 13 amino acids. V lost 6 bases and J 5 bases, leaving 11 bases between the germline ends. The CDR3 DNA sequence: TGTGCCAGCAGCTCCGTATGGAACAATGAGCAGTTCTTC. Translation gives CASSSVWNNEQFF.

For the CDR3, the DNA is TGTGCCAGCAGCTTGAGGGCAGGGGGGTACAATGAGCAGTTCTTC. It codes for CASSLRAGGYNEQFF. The V gene is TRBV5-5, the J gene TRBJ2-1, with D perhaps TRBD1 (7 bases). Germline CDR1 SGHKS, CDR2 YYEKEE (reference sequence). V gave up 1 base and J gave up 4 bases, with 12 bases separating them. This CDR3 contains 15 residues.

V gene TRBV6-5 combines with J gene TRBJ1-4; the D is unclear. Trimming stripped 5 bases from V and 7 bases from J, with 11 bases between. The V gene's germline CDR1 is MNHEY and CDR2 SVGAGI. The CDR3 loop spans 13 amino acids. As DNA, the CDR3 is TGTGCCAGCAGTCCCAAGGGAGTTGAAAAACTGTTTTTT. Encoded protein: CASSPKGVEKLFF.

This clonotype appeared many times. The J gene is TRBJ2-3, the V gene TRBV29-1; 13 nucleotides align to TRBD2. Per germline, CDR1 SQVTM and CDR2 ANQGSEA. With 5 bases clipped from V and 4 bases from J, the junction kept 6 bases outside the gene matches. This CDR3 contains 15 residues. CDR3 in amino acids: CSVPRTSGSPDTQYF. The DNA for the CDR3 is TGCAGCGTTCCTCGGACTAGCGGGAGTCCAGATACGCAGTATTTT.

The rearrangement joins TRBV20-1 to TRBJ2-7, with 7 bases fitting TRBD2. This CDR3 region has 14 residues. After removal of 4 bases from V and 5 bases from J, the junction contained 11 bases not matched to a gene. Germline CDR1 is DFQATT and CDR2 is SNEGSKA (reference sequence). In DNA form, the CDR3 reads TGCAGTGCTACGAATGGACTAGTCGTCCACGAGCAGTACTTC. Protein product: CSATNGLVVHEQYF.

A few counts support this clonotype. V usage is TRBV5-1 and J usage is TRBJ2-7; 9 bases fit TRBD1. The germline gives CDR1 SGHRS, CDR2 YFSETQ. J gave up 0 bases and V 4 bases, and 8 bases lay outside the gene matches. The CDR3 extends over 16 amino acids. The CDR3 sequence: CASSQRTGAISYEQYF. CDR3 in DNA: TGCGCCAGCAGCCAAAGGACAGGGGCGATCTCCTACGAGCAGTACTTC.

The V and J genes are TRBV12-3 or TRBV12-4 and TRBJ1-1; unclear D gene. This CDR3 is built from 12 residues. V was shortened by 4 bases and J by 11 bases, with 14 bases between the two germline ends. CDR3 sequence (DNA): TGTGCCAGCAGTTCCCGCCCCGGTAGGGCTTTCTTT. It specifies CASSSRPGRAFF.

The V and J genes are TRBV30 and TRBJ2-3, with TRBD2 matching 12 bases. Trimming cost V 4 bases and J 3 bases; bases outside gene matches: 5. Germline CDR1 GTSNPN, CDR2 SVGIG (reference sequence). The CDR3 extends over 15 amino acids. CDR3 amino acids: CAWTFTSGRTDTQYF. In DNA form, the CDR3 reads TGTGCCTGGACGTTTACTAGCGGGAGGACAGATACGCAGTATTTT.

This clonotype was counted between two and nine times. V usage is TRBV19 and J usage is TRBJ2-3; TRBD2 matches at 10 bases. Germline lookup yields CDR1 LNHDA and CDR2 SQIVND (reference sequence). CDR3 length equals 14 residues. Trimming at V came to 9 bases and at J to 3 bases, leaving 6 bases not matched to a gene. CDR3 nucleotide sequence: TGTGCCAGAGAAGCGGGAGGGCCGACAGATACGCAGTATTTT. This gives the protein CAREAGGPTDTQYF.

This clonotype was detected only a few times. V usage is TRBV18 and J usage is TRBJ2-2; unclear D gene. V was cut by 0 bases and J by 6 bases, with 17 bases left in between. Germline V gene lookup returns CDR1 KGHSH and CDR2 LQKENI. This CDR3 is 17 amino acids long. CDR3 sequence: CASSPPKIPSRAGELFF. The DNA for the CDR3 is TGTGCCAGCTCACCACCGAAGATTCCCAGTCGAGCCGGGGAGCTGTTTTTT.

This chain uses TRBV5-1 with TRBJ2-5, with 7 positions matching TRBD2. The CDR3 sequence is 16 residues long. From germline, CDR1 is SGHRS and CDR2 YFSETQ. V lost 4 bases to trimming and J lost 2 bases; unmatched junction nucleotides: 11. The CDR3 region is CASSRSGGGVQETQYF. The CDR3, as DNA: TGCGCCAGCAGCCGTTCTGGCGGGGGTGTGCAAGAGACCCAGTACTTC.

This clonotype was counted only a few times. The CDR3 DNA is TGCGCCAGCAGGTCTCCGGGACAGGGGTTTGGTGAGCAGTACTTC. This codes for CASRSPGQGFGEQYF. The V and J genes are TRBV4-1 and TRBJ2-7, with 10 bases aligning to TRBD1. J was trimmed by 7 bases and V by 6 bases; bases with no gene match: 12. Germline V gene sequence: CDR1 MGHRA, CDR2 YSYEKL. The CDR3 covers 15 residues.

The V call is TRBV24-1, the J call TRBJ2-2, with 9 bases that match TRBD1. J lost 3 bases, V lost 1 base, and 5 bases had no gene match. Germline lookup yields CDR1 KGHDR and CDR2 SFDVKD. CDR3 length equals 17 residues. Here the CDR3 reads CATSDFSTGGYTGELFF. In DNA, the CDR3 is TGTGCCACCAGTGATTTCTCGACAGGGGGGTACACCGGGGAGCTGTTTTTT.

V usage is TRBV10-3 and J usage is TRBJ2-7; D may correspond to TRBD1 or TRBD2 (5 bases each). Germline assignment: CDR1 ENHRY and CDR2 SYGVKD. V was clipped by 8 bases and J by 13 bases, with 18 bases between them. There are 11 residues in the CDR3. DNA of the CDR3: TGTGCCATCGGGAATGGGGACGGTCTATACTTC. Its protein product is CAIGNGDGLYF.

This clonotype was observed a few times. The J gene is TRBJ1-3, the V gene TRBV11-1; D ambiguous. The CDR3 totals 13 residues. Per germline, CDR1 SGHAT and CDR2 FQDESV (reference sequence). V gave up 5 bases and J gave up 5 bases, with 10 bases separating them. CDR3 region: CASSPSRRNTIYF. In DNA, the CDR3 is TGTGCCAGCAGCCCATCCCGGAGAAACACCATATATTTT.

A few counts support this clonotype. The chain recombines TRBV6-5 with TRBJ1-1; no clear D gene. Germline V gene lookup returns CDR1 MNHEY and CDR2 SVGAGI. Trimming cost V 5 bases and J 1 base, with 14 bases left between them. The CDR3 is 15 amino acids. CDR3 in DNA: TGTGCCAGCAGTACCTCCAACTGGGGGAACACTGAAGCTTTCTTT. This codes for CASSTSNWGNTEAFF.

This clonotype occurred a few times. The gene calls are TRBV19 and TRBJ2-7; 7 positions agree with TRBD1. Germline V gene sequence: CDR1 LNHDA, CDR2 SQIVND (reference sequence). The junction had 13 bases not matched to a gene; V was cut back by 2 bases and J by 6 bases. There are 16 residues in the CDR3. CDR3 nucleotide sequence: TGTGCCAGTAGTATAAGGATTGCCGGACAGGTGGGCGAGCAGTACTTC. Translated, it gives CASSIRIAGQVGEQYF.

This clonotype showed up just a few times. The DNA for the CDR3 is TGCGCCAGCAGCGCAGGGTGGGCCACAGATACGCAGTATTTT. It encodes CASSAGWATDTQYF. V gene TRBV5-1 combines with J gene TRBJ2-3; possible D gene TRBD1, 5 bases. The CDR3 has 14 amino acids. Germline values: CDR1 SGHRS, CDR2 YFSETQ. V was cut by 4 bases and J by 2 bases, with 11 bases left in between. The full variable domain, completed using reference TRBV5-1 and TRBJ2-3, is KAGVTQTPRYLIKTRGQQVTLSCSPISGHRSVSWYQQTPGQGLQFLFEYFSETQRNKGNFPGRFSGRQFSNSRSEMNVSTLELGDSALYLCASSAGWATDTQYFGPGTRLTVL.

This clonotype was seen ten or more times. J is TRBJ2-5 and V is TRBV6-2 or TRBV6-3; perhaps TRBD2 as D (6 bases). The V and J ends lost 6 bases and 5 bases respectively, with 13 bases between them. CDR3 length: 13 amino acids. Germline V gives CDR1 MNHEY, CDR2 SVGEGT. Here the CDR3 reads CASSQTRIETQYF. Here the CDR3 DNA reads TGTGCCAGCAGCCAGACTAGAATCGAGACCCAGTACTTC.

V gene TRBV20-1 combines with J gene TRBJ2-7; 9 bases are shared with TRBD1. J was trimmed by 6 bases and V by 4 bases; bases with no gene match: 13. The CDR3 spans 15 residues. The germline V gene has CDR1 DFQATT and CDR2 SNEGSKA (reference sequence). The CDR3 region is CSATQDRGNTREQYF. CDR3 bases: TGCAGTGCTACCCAAGACAGGGGGAATACTCGCGAGCAGTACTTC.

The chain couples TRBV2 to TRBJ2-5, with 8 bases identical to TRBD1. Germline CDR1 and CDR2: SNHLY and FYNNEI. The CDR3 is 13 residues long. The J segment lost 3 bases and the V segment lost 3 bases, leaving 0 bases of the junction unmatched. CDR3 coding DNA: TGTGCCAGCAGTGAGGACAGGGAAGAGACCCAGTACTTC. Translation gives CASSEDREETQYF.

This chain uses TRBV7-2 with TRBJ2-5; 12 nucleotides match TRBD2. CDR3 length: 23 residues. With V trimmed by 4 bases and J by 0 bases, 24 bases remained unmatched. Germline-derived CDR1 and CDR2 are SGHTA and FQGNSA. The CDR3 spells CASSSRDRGRLAGERGYQETQYF. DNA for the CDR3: TGTGCCAGCAGCTCCCGGGACAGGGGACGACTAGCGGGAGAGAGGGGATACCAAGAGACCCAGTACTTC.

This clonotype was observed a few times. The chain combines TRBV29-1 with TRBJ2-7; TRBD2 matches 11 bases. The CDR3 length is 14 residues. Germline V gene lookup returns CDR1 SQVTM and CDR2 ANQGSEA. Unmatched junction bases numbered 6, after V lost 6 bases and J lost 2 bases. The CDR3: CSVQDSGRAYEQYF. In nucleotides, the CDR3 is TGCAGCGTGCAGGATAGCGGGAGGGCCTACGAGCAGTACTTC.

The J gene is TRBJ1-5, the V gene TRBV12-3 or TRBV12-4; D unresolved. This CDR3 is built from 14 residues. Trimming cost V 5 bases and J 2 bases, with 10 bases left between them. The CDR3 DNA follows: TGTGCCAGCAGTCCCACAGACGGCAATCAGCCCCAGCATTTT. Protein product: CASSPTDGNQPQHF.